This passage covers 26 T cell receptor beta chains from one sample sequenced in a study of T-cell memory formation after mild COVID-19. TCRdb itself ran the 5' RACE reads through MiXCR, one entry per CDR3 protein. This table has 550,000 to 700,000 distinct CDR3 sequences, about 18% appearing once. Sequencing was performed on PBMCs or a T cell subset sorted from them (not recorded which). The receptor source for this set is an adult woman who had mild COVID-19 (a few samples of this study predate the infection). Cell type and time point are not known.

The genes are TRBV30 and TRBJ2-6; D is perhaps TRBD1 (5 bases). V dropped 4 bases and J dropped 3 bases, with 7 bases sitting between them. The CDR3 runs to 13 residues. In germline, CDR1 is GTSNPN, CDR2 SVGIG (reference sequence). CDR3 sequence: CAWTGIGANVLTF. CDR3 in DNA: TGTGCCTGGACAGGGATTGGGGCCAACGTCCTGACTTTC.

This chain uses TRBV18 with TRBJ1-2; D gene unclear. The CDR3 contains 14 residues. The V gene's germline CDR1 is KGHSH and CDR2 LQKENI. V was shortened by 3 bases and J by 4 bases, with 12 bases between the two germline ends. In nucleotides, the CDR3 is TGTGCCAGCTCACCTCCCCATGATGGCTATGGCTACACCTTC. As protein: CASSPPHDGYGYTF.

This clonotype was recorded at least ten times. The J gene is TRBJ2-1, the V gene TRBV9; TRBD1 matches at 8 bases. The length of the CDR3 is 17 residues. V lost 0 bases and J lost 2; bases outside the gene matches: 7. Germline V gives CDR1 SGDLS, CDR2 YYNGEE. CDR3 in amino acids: CASSVGTGRRTYNEQFF. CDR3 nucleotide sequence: TGTGCCAGCAGCGTAGGGACAGGGAGGAGGACCTACAATGAGCAGTTCTTC.

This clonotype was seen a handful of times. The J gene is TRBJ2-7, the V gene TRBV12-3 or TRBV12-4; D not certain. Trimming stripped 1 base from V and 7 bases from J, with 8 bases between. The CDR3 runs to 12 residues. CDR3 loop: CASSLGTPEQYF. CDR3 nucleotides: TGTGCCAGCAGTTTAGGGACGCCTGAGCAGTACTTC.

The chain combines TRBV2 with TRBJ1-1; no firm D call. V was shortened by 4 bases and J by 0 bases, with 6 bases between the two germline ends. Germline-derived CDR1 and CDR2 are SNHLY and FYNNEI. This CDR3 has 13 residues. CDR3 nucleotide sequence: TGTGCCAGCAGTGGTTATATGAACACTGAAGCTTTCTTT. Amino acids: CASSGYMNTEAFF.

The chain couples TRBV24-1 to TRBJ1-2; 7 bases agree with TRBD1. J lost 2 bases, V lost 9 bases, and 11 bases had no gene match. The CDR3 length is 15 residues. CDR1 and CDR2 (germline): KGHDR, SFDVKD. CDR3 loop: CATEGEDRFNYGYTF. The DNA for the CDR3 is TGTGCCACCGAAGGGGAGGACAGGTTCAACTATGGCTACACCTTC.

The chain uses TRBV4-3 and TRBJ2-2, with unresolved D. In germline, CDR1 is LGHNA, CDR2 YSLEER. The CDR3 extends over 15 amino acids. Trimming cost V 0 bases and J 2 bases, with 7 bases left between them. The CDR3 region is CASSQDGGNTGELFF. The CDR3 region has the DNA TGCGCCAGCAGCCAAGATGGCGGAAACACCGGGGAGCTGTTTTTT.

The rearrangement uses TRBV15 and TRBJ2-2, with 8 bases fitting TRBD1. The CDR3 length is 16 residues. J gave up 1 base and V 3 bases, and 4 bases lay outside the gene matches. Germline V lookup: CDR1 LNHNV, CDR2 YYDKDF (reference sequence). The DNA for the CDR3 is TGTGCCACCAGCAGCCAGGGGGCGCGGAACACCGGGGAGCTGTTTTTT. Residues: CATSSQGARNTGELFF.

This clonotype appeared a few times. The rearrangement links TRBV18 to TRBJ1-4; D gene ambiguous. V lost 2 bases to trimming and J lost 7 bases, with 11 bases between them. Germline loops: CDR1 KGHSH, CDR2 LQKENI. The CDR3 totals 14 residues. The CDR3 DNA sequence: TGTGCCAGCTCACCATCCGTCGTCGGTGAAAAACTGTTTTTT. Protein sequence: CASSPSVVGEKLFF.

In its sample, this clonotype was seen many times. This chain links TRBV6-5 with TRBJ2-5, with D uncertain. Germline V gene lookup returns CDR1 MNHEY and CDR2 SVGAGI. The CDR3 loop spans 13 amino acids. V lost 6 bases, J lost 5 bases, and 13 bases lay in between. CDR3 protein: CASSLESGETQYF. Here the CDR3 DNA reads TGTGCCAGCAGCTTGGAATCTGGCGAGACCCAGTACTTC.

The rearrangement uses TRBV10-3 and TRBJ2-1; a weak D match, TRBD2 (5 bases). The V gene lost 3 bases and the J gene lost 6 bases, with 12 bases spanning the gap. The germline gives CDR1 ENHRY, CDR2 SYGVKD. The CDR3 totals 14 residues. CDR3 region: CAISDGLGGNEQFF. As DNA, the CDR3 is TGTGCCATCAGTGATGGCTTAGGAGGCAATGAGCAGTTCTTC.

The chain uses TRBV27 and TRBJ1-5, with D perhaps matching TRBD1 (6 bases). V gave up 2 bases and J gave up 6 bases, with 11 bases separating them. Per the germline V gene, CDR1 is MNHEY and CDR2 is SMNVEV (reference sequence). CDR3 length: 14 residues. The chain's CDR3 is CASSLIGGSQPQHF. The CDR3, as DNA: TGTGCCAGCAGTTTAATAGGGGGGAGTCAGCCCCAGCATTTT.

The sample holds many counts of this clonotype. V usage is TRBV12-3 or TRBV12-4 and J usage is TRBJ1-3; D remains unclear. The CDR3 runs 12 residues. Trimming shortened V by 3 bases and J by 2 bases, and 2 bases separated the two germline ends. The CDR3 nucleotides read TGTGCCAGCAGTTTCACTGGAAACACCATATATTTT. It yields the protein CASSFTGNTIYF.

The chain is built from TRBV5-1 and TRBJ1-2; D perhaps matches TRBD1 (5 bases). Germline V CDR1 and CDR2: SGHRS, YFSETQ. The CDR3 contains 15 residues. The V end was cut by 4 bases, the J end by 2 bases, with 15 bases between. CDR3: CASSPGGGSNYGYTF. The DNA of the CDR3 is TGCGCCAGCAGCCCCGGGGGAGGGTCAAACTATGGCTACACCTTC.

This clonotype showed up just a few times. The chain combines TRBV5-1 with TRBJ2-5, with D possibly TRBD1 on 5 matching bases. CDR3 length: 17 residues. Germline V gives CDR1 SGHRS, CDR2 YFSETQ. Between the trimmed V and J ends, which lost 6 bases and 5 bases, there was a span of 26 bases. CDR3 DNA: TGCGCCAGCACCCTGATTCTTGATTCTCCAGGGTCGGAGACCCAGTACTTC. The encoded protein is CASTLILDSPGSETQYF.

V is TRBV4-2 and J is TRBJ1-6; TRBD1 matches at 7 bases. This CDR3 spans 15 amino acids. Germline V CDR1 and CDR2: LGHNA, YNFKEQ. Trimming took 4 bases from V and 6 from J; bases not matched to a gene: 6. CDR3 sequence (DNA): TGTGCCAGCAGCCCCGAGACAGGGTCTAATTCACCCCTCCACTTT. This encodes CASSPETGSNSPLHF.

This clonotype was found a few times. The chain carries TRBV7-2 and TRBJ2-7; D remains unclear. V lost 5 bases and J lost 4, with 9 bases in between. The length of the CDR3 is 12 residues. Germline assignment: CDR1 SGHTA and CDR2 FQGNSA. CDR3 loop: CASSPFGYEQYF. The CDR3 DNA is TGTGCCAGCAGCCCTTTCGGATACGAGCAGTACTTC.

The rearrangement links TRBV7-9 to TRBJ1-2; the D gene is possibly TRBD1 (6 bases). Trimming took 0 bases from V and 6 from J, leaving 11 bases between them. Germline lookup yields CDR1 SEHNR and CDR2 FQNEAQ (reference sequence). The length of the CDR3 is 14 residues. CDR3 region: CASSLAGGAHGYTF. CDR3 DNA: TGTGCCAGCAGCTTAGCGGGGGGCGCCCATGGCTACACCTTC.

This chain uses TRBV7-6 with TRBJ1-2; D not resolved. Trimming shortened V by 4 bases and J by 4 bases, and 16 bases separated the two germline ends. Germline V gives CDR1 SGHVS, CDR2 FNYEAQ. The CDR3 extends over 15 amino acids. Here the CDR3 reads CASSSNQGLLYGYTF. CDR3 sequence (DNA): TGTGCCAGCAGCTCGAATCAAGGCCTCCTCTATGGCTACACCTTC.

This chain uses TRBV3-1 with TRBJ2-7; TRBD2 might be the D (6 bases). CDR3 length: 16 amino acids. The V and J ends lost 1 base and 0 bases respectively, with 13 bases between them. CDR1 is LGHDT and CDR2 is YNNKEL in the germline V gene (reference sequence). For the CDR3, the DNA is TGTGCCAGCAGCCAAGGGCCGAGCGGGCCCTCCTACGAGCAGTACTTC. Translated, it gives CASSQGPSGPSYEQYF.

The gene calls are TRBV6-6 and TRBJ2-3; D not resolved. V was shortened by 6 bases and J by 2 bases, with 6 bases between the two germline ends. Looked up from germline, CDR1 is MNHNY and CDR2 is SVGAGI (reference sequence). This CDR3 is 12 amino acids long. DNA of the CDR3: TGTGCCAGCAGGGCCCTCACAGATACGCAGTATTTT. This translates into CASRALTDTQYF.

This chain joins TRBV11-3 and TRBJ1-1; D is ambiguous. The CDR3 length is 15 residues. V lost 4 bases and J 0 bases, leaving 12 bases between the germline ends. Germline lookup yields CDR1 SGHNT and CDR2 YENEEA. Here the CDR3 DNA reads TGTGCCAGCAGCTGGGAAGGTCCATTGAACACTGAAGCTTTCTTT. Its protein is CASSWEGPLNTEAFF.

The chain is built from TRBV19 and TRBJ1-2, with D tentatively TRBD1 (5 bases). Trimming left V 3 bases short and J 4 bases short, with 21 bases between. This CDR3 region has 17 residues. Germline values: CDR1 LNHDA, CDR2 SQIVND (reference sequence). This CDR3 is CASSIRVGHGIGYGYTF. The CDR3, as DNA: TGTGCCAGTAGTATTAGAGTAGGACACGGTATCGGCTATGGCTACACCTTC.

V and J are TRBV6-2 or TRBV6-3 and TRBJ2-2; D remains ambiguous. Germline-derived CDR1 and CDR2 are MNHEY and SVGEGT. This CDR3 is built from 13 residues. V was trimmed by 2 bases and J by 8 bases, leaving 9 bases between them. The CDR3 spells CASSYPGPGELFF. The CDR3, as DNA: TGTGCCAGCAGTTACCCCGGGCCGGGGGAGCTGTTTTTT.

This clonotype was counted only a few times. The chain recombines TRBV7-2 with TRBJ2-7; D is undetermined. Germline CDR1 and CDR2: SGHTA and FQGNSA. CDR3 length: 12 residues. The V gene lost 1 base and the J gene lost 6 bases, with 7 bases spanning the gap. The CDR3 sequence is CASSLEGIEQYF. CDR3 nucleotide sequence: TGTGCCAGCAGCTTAGAAGGGATCGAGCAGTACTTC.

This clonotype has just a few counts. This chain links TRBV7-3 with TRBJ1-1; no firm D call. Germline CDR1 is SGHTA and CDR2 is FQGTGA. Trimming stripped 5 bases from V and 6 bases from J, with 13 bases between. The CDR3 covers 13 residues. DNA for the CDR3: TGTGCCAGCAGCCTCGGTCTGTTGGCTGAAGCTTTCTTT. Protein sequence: CASSLGLLAEAFF.